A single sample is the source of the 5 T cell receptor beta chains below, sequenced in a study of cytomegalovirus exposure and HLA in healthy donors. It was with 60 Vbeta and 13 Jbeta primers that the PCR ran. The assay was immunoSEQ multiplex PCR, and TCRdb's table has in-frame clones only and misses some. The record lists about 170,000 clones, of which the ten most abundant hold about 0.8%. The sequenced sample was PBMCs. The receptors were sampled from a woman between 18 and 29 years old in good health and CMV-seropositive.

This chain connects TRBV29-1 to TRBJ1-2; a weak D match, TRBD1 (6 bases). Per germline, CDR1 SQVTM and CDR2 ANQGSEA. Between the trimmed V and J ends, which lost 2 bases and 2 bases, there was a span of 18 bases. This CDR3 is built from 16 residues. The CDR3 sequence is CSVEMVEVRGNYGYTF. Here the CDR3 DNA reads TGCAGCGTTGAAATGGTAGAGGTGAGGGGGAACTATGGCTACACCTTC.

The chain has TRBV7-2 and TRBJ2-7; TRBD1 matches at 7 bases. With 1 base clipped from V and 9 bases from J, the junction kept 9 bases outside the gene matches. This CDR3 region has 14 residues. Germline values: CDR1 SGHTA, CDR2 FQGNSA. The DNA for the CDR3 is TGTGCCAGCAGCTTAGTAGGGCGGCAGGGGGTGCAGTACTTC. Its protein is CASSLVGRQGVQYF.

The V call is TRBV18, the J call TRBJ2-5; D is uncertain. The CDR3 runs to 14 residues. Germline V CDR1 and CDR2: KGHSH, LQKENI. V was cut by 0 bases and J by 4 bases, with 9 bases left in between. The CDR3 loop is CASSPPVSRETQYF. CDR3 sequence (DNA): TGTGCCAGCTCACCACCGGTATCGAGAGAGACCCAGTACTTC.

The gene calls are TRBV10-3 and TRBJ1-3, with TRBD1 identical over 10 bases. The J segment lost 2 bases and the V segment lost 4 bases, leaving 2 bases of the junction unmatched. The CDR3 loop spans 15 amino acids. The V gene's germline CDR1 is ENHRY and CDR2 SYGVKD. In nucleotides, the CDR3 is TGTGCCATCAGTGGGGGACAGGGGCCTGGAAACACCATATATTTT. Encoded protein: CAISGGQGPGNTIYF.

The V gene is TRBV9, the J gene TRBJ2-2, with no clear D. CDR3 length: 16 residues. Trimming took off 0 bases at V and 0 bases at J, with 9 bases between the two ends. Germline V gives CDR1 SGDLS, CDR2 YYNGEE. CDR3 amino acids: CASSVGAYSNTGELFF. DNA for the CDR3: TGTGCCAGCAGCGTAGGAGCATACTCGAACACCGGGGAGCTGTTTTTT.